This T cell receptor (beta chain) was recovered during a study of T-cell memory formation after mild COVID-19. This CDR3 comprises 15 residues. Trimming removed 2 bases from V and 4 bases from J, with 14 bases in between. Germline loops: CDR1 MNHEY, CDR2 SVGAGI. TCRdb re-derived calls from the 5' RACE reads in MiXCR, one entry per CDR3 protein. The table records hundreds of thousands of distinct CDR3 sequences, 25% to 30% of them present only once. The source of this sequence is an adult woman who had mild COVID-19 (a few samples of this study predate the infection). Cell type and time point are not known. Sequencing was performed on PBMCs or a T cell subset sorted from them (not recorded which). This chain connects TRBV6-5 to TRBJ2-5; D is unresolved. The CDR3 region has the DNA TGTGCCAGCAGTTACCGGAGATCCCCAGGAGAGACCCAGTACTTC. Its protein is CASSYRRSPGETQYF.